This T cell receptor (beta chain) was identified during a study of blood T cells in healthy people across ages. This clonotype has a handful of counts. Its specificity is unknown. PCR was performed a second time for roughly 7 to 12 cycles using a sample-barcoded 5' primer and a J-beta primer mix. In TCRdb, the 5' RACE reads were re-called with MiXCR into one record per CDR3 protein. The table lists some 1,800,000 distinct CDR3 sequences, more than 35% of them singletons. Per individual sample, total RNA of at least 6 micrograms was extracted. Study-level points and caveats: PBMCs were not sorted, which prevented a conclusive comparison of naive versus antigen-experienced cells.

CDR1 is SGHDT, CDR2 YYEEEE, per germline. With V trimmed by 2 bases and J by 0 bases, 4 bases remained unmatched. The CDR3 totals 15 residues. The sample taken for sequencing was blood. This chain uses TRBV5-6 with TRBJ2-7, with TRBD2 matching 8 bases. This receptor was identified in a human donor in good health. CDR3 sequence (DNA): TGTGCCAGCAGCTTCGGGGCGGGGGGCTCCTACGAGCAGTACTTC. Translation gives CASSFGAGGSYEQYF.